The 5 T cell receptor beta chains reported below all come from one sample, sequenced in a study of shared clonotypes between healthy human individuals. Assay used: immunoSEQ multiplex PCR; TCRdb lists only in-frame clones, some missing. This table has roughly 1,500,000 clones, around 98% appearing once. Sequenced: naive CD4+ T cells sorted from blood. Subset in this sample: CD45RA+ positively selected. The receptors come from a young man in good health.

The chain has TRBV18 and TRBJ2-3; 8 bases are a match to TRBD1. V lost 3 bases, J lost 5 bases, and 7 bases stayed unmatched. The CDR3 sequence is 15 residues long. The V gene's germline CDR1 is KGHSH and CDR2 LQKENI. CDR3 nucleotide sequence: TGTGCCAGCTCACCGGACAGGGTCGGGGTAGATACGCAGTATTTT. Translated: CASSPDRVGVDTQYF.

The rearrangement uses TRBV5-4 and TRBJ2-2; 12 nucleotides align to TRBD2. V lost 4 bases, J lost 6 bases, and 7 bases stayed unmatched. The CDR3 is 16 amino acids. From germline, CDR1 is SGHNT and CDR2 YYREEE (reference sequence). Here the CDR3 DNA reads TGTGCCAGCAGCCCCAGACTAGCGGGAGTCTCCGGGGAGCTGTTTTTT. This translates into CASSPRLAGVSGELFF.

The rearrangement links TRBV28 to TRBJ1-1; D not resolved. The germline V gene has CDR1 MDHEN and CDR2 SYDVKM. This CDR3 has 14 amino acids. V gave up 7 bases and J gave up 4 bases, with 16 bases separating them. CDR3 bases: TGTGCCAGCACCCGTTACGGGGTTGTCACTGAAGCTTTCTTT. This gives the protein CASTRYGVVTEAFF.

The chain uses TRBV5-1 and TRBJ2-5; 8 bases align to TRBD1. Unmatched junction bases numbered 5, after V lost 4 bases and J lost 3 bases. Germline CDR1 and CDR2: SGHRS and YFSETQ. This CDR3 spans 14 amino acids. The CDR3 region has the DNA TGCGCCAGCAGCATCGACAGGGGAAAAGAGACCCAGTACTTC. This codes for CASSIDRGKETQYF.

The V gene is TRBV28, the J gene TRBJ1-2; D not certain. There are 11 residues in the CDR3. V lost 5 bases to trimming and J lost 6 bases, with 7 bases between them. Germline V lookup: CDR1 MDHEN, CDR2 SYDVKM. The CDR3 region is CASSQPHGYTF. CDR3 in DNA: TGTGCCAGCAGTCAGCCCCATGGCTACACCTTC.